This TCR beta chain was recorded in a study of blood T cell repertoires in COVID-19. The wider study: Samples of COVID-19 (acute and convalescent) were obtained from the United States, Italy and Spain.

V dropped 5 bases and J dropped 6; count of bases not matched to a gene: 10. The CDR3 has 15 amino acids. Germline V lookup: CDR1 MNHEY, CDR2 SMNVEV (reference sequence). Only a few counts were recorded for this clone. This table comes from immunoSEQ multiplex PCR, and its TCRdb copy is limited to in-frame clones, with some not included. The sample holds roughly 180,000 clones, about four fifths seen once. Patients of the Seattle cohort, enrolled during active infection, were followed longitudinally. Sequencing was performed on peripheral blood. The chain has TRBV27 and TRBJ2-1; 7 bases are a match to TRBD2. This clonotype originated in a woman between 40 and 50 years old with COVID-19, enrolled during active disease. The CDR3 is CASSQLARRRNEQFF. The CDR3 bases are TGTGCCAGCAGTCAACTAGCGAGGCGTCGCAATGAGCAGTTCTTC.